This T cell receptor beta chain was sequenced in a study of T cell responses to AZD1222 COVID-19 vaccine. Study overall: Analyses pooled second doses at about 4 or about 12 weeks. Study-level findings and limits: The repertoires were collected only after the peak T cell response. Breadth and depth of Spike-specific TCRs rose after two AZD1222 doses. Females made up more of the donors, who were largely white British, and clonal diversity may have come out too low.

This clone was observed a single time. Its target is unknown. The J segment lost 6 bases and the V segment lost 5 bases, leaving 11 bases of the junction unmatched. Per germline, CDR1 MDHEN and CDR2 SYDVKM. This CDR3 has 15 amino acids. Clones were sequenced by immunoSEQ multiplex PCR, and TCRdb holds only the in-frame ones, with some missing. The sample lists 95,000 to 100,000 clones, 90% occurring once. This receptor was obtained from an adult in good health. The rearrangement links TRBV28 to TRBJ1-1; 8 nucleotides agree with TRBD1. The material was peripheral blood, obtained on day 0 of AZD1222 vaccination. Here the CDR3 reads CASSTRQGSWSEAFF. Written as DNA, the CDR3 is TGTGCCAGCAGTACCCGACAGGGGTCCTGGTCTGAAGCTTTCTTT.